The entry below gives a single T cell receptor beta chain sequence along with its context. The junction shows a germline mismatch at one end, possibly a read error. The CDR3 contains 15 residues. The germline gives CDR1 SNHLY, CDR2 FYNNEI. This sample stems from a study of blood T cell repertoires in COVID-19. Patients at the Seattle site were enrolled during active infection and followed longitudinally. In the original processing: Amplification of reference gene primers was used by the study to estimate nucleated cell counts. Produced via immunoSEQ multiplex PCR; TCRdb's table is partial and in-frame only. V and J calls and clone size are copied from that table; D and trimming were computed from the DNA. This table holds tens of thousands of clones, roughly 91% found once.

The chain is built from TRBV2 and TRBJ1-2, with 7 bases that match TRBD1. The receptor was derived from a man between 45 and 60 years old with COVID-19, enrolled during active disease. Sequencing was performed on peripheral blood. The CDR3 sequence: CASREGGRVLYGYTF. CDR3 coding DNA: TGTGCCAGCAGAGAAGGGGGCAGGGTCCTATATGGCTACACCTTC.